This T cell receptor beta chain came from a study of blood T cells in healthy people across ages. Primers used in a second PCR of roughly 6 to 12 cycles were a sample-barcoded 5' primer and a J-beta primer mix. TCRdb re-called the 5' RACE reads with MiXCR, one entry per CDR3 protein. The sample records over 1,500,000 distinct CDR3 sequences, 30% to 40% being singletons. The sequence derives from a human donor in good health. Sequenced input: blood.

The CDR3 is CASSTRRTGELFF. The CDR3 coding sequence is TGTGCCAGCAGTACGAGGAGGACCGGGGAGCTGTTTTTT. The chain couples TRBV6-6 to TRBJ2-2; TRBD2 is a possible D gene (5 bases). Trimming pared 5 bases from V and 5 bases from J, leaving 9 bases between. The CDR3 extends over 13 amino acids. Germline CDR1 MNHNY, CDR2 SVGAGI (reference sequence).